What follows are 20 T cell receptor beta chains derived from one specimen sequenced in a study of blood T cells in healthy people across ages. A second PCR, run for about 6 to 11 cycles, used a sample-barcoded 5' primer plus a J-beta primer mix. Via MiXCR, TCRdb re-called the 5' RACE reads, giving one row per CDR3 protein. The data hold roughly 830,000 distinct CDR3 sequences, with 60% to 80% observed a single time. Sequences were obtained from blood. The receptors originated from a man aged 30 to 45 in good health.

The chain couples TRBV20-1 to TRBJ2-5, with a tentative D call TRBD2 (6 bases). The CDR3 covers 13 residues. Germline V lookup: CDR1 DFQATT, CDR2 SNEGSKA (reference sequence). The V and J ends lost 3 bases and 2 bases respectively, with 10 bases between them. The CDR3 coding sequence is TGCAGTGCTAGTAAGGCGGGGCAAGAGACCCAGTACTTC. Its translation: CSASKAGQETQYF.

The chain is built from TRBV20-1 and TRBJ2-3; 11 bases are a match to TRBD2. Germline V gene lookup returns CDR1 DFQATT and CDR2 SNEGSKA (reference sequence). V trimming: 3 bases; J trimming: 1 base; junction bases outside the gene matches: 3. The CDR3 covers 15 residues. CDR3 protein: CSARILAGGTDTQYF. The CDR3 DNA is TGCAGTGCTAGGATACTAGCGGGGGGCACAGATACGCAGTATTTT.

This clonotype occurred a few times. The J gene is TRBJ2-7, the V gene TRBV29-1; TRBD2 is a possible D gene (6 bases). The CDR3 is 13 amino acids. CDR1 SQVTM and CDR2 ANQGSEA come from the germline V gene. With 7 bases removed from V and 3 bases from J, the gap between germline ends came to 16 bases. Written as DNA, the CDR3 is TGCAGCGCCGCCCCCCACGGGAGCTACGAGCAGTACTTC. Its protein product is CSAAPHGSYEQYF.

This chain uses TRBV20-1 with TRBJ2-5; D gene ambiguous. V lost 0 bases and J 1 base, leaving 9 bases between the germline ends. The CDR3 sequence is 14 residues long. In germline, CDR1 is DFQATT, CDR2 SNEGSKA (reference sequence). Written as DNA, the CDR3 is TGCAGTGCTAGAGAGTGGGCAGCCCAAGAGACCCAGTACTTC. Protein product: CSAREWAAQETQYF.

CDR3 coding DNA: TGTGCCAGCAGTTTTAGCGGGGGAAATAACAATGAGCAGTTCTTC. Encoded protein: CASSFSGGNNNEQFF. This chain uses TRBV7-2 with TRBJ2-1; 9 positions match TRBD2. The length of the CDR3 is 15 residues. V dropped 6 bases and J dropped 5; count of bases not matched to a gene: 8. Germline lookup yields CDR1 SGHTA and CDR2 FQGNSA.

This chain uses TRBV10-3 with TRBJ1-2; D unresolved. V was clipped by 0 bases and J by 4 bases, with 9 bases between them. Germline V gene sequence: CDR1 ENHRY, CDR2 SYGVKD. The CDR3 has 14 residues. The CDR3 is CAISESGQSYGYTF. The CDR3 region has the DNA TGTGCCATCAGTGAGTCTGGCCAGAGCTATGGCTACACCTTC.

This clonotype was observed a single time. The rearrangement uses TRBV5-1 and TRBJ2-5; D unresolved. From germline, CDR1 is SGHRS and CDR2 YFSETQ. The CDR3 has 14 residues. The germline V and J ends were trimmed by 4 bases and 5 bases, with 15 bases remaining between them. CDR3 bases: TGCGCCAGCAGCAGTTCCGGGTTTGGGGAGACCCAGTACTTC. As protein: CASSSSGFGETQYF.

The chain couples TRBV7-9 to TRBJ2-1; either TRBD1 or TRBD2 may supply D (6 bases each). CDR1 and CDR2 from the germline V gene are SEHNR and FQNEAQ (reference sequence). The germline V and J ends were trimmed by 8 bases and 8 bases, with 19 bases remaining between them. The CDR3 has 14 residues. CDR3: CASQWREWGHEQFF. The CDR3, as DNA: TGTGCCAGCCAATGGAGGGAATGGGGGCATGAGCAGTTCTTC.

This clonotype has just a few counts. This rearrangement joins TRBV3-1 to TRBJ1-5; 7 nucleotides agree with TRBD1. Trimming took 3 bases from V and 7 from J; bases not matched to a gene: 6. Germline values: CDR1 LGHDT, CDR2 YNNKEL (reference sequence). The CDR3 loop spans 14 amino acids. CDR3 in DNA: TGTGCCAGCAGCCAGGGACAGCCCGGGCAGCCCCAGCATTTT. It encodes CASSQGQPGQPQHF. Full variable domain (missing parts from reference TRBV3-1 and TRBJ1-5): DTAVSQTPKYLVTQMGNDKSIKCEQNLGHDTMYWYKQDSKKFLKIMFSYNNKELIINETVPNRFSPKSPDKAHLNLHINSLELGDSAVYFCASSQGQPGQPQHFGDGTRLSIL.

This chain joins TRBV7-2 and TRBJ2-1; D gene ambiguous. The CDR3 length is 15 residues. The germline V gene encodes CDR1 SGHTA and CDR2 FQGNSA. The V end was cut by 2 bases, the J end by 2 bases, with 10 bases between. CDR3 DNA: TGTGCCAGCAGCTTACTGGGTACCACCTACAATGAGCAGTTCTTC. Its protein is CASSLLGTTYNEQFF.

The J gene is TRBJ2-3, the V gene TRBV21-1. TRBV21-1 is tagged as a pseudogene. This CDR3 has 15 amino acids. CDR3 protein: CASSKVEYSEDTQYF. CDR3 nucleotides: TGTGCCAGCAGCAAAGTCGAGTATAGCGAAGATACGCAGTATTTT.

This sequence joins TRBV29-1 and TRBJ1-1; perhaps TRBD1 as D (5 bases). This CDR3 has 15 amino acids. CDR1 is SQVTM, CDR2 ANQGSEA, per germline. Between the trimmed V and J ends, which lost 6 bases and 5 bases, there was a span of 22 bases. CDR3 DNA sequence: TGCAGCGTAGAGGTCTTCCCTGGGCCAGGGACTGAAGCTTTCTTT. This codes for CSVEVFPGPGTEAFF.

CDR3 protein: CASSEAGDRARETQYF. In DNA form, the CDR3 reads TGTGCCAGCAGTGAAGCCGGAGACAGGGCTCGTGAGACCCAGTACTTC. The rearrangement links TRBV2 to TRBJ2-5; the match to TRBD1 covers 7 bases. The CDR3 totals 16 residues. The V gene end was trimmed by 0 bases and the J gene end by 5 bases; junction bases not matched to a gene: 9. Per germline, CDR1 SNHLY and CDR2 FYNNEI.

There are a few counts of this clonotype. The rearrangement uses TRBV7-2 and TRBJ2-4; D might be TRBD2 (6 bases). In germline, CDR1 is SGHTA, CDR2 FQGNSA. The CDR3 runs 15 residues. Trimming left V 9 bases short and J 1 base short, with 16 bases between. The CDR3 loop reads CASAWGVSAKNIQYF. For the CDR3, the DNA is TGTGCCAGTGCATGGGGGGTTTCGGCCAAAAACATTCAGTACTTC.

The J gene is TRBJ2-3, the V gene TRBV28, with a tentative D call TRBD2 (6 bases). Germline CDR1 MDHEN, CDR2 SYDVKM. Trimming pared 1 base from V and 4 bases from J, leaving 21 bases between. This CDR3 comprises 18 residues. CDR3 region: CASSLYPGAGFHADTQYF. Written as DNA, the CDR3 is TGTGCCAGCAGTTTATATCCAGGTGCGGGGTTCCATGCAGATACGCAGTATTTT. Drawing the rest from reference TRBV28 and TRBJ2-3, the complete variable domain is DVKVTQSSRYLVKRTGEKVFLECVQDMDHENMFWYRQDPGLGLRLIYFSYDVKMKEKGDIPEGYSVSREKKERFSLILESASTNQTSMYLCASSLYPGAGFHADTQYFGPGTRLTVL.

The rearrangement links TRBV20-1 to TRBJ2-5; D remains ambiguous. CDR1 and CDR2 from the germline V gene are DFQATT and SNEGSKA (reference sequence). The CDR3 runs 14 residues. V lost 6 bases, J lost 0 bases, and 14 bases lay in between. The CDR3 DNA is TGCAGTGCCCCCCCCTCGCTGTACCAAGAGACCCAGTACTTC. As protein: CSAPPSLYQETQYF.

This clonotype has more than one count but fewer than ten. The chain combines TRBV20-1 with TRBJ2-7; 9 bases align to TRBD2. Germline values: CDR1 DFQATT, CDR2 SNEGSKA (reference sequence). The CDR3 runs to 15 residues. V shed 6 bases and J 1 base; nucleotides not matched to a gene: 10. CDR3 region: CSATPGTSTSYEQYF. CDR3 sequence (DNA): TGCAGTGCCACGCCCGGGACTAGCACTTCCTACGAGCAGTACTTC.

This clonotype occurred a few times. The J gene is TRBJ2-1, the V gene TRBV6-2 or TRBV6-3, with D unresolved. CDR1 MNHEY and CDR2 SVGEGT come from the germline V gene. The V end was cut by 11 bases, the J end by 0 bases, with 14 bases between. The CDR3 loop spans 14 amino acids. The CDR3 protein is CARAAYPSYNEQFF. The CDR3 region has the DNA TGTGCCCGCGCTGCGTACCCCTCCTACAATGAGCAGTTCTTC.

Here the CDR3 reads CASRVNRAGTYEQYF. CDR3 DNA: TGTGCCAGCAGAGTCAACAGGGCTGGCACCTACGAGCAGTACTTC. The chain links TRBV6-1 to TRBJ2-7, with a tentative D call TRBD1 (6 bases). V shed 6 bases and J shed 2 bases, with 17 bases lying between them. This CDR3 is 15 amino acids long. Per germline, CDR1 MNHNS and CDR2 SASEGT.

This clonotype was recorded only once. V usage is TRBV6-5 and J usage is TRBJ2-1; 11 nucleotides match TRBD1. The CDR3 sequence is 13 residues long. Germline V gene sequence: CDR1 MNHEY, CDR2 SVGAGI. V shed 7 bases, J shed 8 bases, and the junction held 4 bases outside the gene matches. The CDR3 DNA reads TGTGCCAGCATTGGGACAGGGGGTGATGAGCAGTTCTTC. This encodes CASIGTGGDEQFF.